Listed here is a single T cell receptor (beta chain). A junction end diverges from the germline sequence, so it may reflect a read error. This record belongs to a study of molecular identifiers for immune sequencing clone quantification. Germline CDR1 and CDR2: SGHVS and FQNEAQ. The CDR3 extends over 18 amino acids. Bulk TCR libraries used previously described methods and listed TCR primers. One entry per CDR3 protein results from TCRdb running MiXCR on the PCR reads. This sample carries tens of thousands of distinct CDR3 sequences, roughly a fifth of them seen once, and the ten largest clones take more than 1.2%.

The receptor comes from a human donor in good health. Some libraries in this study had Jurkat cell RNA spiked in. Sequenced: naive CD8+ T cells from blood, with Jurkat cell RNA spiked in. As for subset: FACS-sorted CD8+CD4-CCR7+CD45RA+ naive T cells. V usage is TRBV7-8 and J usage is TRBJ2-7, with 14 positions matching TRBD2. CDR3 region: CASSLGGTSGSWFYEQHF. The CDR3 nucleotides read TGTGCCAGCAGCTTAGGAGGGACTAGCGGGAGTTGGTTCTACGAGCAGCACTTC.